This T cell receptor (beta chain) was found in a study of shared clonotypes between healthy human individuals. The wider study: The cohort comprised a couple of women and a few men. Their ages spanned 18 to 49 years.

The CDR3 sequence is 11 residues long. Trimming took 9 bases from V and 3 from J, leaving 9 bases between them. Per germline, CDR1 MNHNS and CDR2 SASEGT. Original analysis: ImmunoSEQ output lacked quality scores and full-length reads, limiting matched filtering. Clones were sequenced by immunoSEQ multiplex PCR, and TCRdb holds only the in-frame ones, with some missing. V, J and clone size are taken as reported in that table, and D and trimming were inferred from the DNA itself. The sample contains about 530,000 clones, 60% to 80% of which appear only once. Sequencing used PBMCs. This sequence originates from a woman in her thirties or forties in good health. Some clones in this sample may be carry-over from other donors' samples. The genes are TRBV6-1 and TRBJ2-7, with D unresolved. The CDR3 nucleotides are TGTGCCAGTAGACTGTTCTACGAGCAGTACTTC. Translation: CASRLFYEQYF.